This T cell receptor beta chain derives from a study of T-cell memory formation after mild COVID-19. The ends were cut back, 2 bases at V and 2 bases at J, with 6 bases in the middle. The CDR3 totals 13 residues. Per germline, CDR1 SEHNR and CDR2 FQNEAQ (reference sequence). This clonotype was found a few times. From the 5' RACE reads, TCRdb called clonotypes with MiXCR, one entry per CDR3 protein. Of roughly 200,000 distinct CDR3 sequences detected, 9.5% to 10% appear once; the ten largest clones hold around 3.3%. The sequenced material came from PBMCs or a T cell subset sorted from them (not recorded which). The TCR comes from a man aged 18-30 years who had mild COVID-19 (a few samples of this study predate the infection). Cell type and time point are not known. This chain uses TRBV7-9 with TRBJ2-5; no clear D gene. CDR3 region: CASSLYQQETQYF. In DNA, the CDR3 is TGTGCCAGCAGCTTATACCAGCAAGAGACCCAGTACTTC. Looking up the rest from reference TRBV7-9 and TRBJ2-5 gives the full variable domain: DTGVSQNPRHKITKRGQNVTFRCDPISEHNRLYWYRQTLGQGPEFLTYFQNEAQLEKSRLLSDRFSAERPKGSFSTLEIQRTEQGDSAMYLCASSLYQQETQYFGPGTRLLVL.